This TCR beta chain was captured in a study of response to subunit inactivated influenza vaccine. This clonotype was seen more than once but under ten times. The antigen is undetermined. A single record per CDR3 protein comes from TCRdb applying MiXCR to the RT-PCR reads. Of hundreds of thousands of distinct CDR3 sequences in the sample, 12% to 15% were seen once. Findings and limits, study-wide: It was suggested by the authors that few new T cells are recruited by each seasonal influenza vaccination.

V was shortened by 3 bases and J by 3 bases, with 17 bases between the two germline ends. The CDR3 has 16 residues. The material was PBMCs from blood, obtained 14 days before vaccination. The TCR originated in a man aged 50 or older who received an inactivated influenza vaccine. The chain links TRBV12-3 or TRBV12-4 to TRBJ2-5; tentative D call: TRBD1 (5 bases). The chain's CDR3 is CASSFSLGVLEETQYF. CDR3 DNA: TGTGCCAGCAGTTTCTCTTTAGGGGTGCTGGAAGAGACCCAGTACTTC.